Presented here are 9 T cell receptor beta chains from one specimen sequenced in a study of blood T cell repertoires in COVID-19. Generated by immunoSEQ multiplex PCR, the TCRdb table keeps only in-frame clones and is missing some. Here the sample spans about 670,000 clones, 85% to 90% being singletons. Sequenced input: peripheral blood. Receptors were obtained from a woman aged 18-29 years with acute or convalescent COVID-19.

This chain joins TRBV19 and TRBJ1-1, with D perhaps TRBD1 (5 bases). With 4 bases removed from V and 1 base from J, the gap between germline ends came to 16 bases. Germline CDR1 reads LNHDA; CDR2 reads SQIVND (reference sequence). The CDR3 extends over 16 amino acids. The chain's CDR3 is CASSRNKGKGNTEAFF. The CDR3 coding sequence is TGTGCCAGTAGTAGAAACAAGGGGAAGGGGAACACTGAAGCTTTCTTT.

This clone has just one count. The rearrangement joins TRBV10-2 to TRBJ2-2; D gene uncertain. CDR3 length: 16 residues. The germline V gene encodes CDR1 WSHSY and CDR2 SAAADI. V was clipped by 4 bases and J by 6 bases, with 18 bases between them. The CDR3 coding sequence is TGCGCCAGCAGTGCTGCGGCTTCGTCCGTTGCCGGGGAGCTGTTTTTT. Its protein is CASSAAASSVAGELFF.

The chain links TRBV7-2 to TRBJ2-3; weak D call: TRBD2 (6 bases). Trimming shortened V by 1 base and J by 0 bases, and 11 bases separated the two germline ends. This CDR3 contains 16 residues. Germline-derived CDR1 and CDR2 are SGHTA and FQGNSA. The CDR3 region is CASSLDSRGSTDTQYF. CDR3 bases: TGTGCCAGCAGCTTAGACTCTCGGGGGAGCACAGATACGCAGTATTTT.

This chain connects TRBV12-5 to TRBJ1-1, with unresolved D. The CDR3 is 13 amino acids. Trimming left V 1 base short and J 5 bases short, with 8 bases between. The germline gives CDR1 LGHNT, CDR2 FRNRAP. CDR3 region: CASGLAGRTEAFF. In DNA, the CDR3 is TGTGCTAGTGGTTTGGCAGGTAGGACTGAAGCTTTCTTT. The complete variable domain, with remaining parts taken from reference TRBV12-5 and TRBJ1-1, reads DARVTQTPRHKVTEMGQEVTMRCQPILGHNTVFWYRQTMMQGLELLAYFRNRAPLDDSGMPKDRFSAEMPDATLATLKIQPSEPRDSAVYFCASGLAGRTEAFFGQGTRLTVV.

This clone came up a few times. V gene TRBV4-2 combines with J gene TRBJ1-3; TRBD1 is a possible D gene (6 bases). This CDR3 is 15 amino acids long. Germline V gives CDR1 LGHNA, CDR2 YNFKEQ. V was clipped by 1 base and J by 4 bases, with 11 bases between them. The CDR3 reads CASSQGTGRGNTIYF. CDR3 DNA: TGTGCCAGCAGCCAAGGAACAGGGCGGGGAAACACCATATATTTT.

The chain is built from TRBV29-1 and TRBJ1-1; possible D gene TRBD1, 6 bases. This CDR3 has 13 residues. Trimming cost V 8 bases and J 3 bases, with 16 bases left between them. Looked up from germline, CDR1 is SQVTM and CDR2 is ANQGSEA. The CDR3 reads CSSSNRVDTEAFF. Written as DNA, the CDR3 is TGCAGCTCTTCCAACAGGGTCGACACTGAAGCTTTCTTT.

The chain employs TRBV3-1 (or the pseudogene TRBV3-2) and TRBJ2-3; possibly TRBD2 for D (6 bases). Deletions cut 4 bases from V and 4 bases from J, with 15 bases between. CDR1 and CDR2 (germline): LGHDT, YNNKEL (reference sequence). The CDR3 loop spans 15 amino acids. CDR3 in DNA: TGTGCCAGCAGCCCGGGCGGGGAAGCAGCAGATACGCAGTATTTT. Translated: CASSPGGEAADTQYF.

The CDR3 DNA sequence: TGTGCCACCAGCAGTGGGTCAACCAGGAGCTACACCTTC. It is translated as CATSSGSTRSYTF. The J gene is TRBJ1-2, the V gene TRBV15, with unresolved D. The CDR3 length is 13 residues. Germline lookup yields CDR1 LNHNV and CDR2 YYDKDF (reference sequence). The V end was cut by 3 bases, the J end by 9 bases, with 14 bases between.

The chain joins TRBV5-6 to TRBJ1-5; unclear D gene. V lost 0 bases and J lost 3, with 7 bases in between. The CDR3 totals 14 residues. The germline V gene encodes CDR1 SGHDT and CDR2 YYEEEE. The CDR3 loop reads CASSLDGDNQPQHF. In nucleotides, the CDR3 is TGTGCCAGCAGCTTGGACGGAGACAATCAGCCCCAGCATTTT.